These 4 T cell receptor beta chains originate from one sample sequenced in a study of PD-1 blockade in classical Hodgkin lymphoma. Every patient relapsed after autologous stem cell transplantation, and brentuximab vedotin exposure varied. Negative selection with magnetic separation was used to purify CD4+ T cells from thawed PBMCs. The repertoire was sequenced with immunoSEQ multiplex PCR; TCRdb's copy has only in-frame clones and lacks some. Of roughly 6,000 clones in the sample, less than 80% were seen once. The sample here was CD4+ T cells from blood, taken at baseline. Receptors originate from a human donor with classical Hodgkin lymphoma.

The chain has TRBV2 and TRBJ1-2; D perhaps matches TRBD1 (5 bases). The CDR3 sequence is 15 residues long. V lost 5 bases and J lost 1, with 14 bases in between. Germline V gene sequence: CDR1 SNHLY, CDR2 FYNNEI. The CDR3 DNA is TGTGCCAGCAGTTGGTTGAGGGGCCGTAACTATGGCTACACCTTC. Translation gives CASSWLRGRNYGYTF.

The chain uses TRBV18 and TRBJ1-1; 10 bases match TRBD1. The CDR3 spans 14 residues. CDR1 is KGHSH, CDR2 LQKENI, per germline. V lost 3 bases, J lost 5 bases, and 3 bases stayed unmatched. The CDR3 reads CASSPDRGQTEAFF. For the CDR3, the DNA is TGTGCCAGCTCACCCGACAGGGGGCAGACTGAAGCTTTCTTT.

The rearrangement joins TRBV27 to TRBJ2-7; no reliable D call. Germline CDR1 reads MNHEY; CDR2 reads SMNVEV (reference sequence). Between the trimmed V and J ends, which lost 5 bases and 2 bases, there was a span of 7 bases. The CDR3 loop spans 12 amino acids. CDR3 region: CASSHPPYEQYF. Here the CDR3 DNA reads TGTGCCAGCAGTCACCCCCCCTACGAGCAGTACTTC.

The chain has TRBV7-6 and TRBJ2-4; TRBD1 or TRBD2 may be the D gene (5 bases each). The CDR3 sequence is 14 residues long. V was shortened by 6 bases and J by 7 bases, with 16 bases between the two germline ends. The germline CDR1 and CDR2 sequences are SGHVS and FNYEAQ. The CDR3 bases are TGTGCCAGCAGTTCACGGGGCCGGGGTAACATTCAGTACTTC. Translation gives CASSSRGRGNIQYF.